Listed here are 11 T cell receptor beta chains from one sample, sequenced in a study of blood T cell repertoires in COVID-19. The protocol was immunoSEQ multiplex PCR, while the TCRdb copy is restricted to in-frame clones and leaves out a portion. The sample shows approximately 250,000 clones, over 70% of them seen only once. The sequencing input was peripheral blood. These receptors originate from an older woman with COVID-19, enrolled during active disease.

The chain recombines TRBV10-3 with TRBJ2-1; 8 bases are a match to TRBD2. The CDR3 runs to 16 residues. V was clipped by 5 bases and J by 2 bases; unmatched bases: 8. Germline loops: CDR1 ENHRY, CDR2 SYGVKD. In nucleotides, the CDR3 is TGTGCCATCAGTATCGGGACTAGGTACCCCTACAATGAGCAGTTCTTC. Amino acid sequence: CAISIGTRYPYNEQFF.

V and J are TRBV7-9 and TRBJ2-5, with a possible D match to TRBD1 (8 bases). The CDR3 length is 15 residues. V lost 5 bases and J 4 bases, leaving 17 bases between the germline ends. Germline CDR1 reads SEHNR; CDR2 reads FQNEAQ (reference sequence). CDR3 loop: CASSLGQGGRETQYF. The CDR3, as DNA: TGTGCCAGCAGCCTTGGACAGGGAGGGCGAGAGACCCAGTACTTC. Looking up the rest from reference TRBV7-9 and TRBJ2-5 gives the full variable domain: DTGVSQNPRHKITKRGQNVTFRCDPISEHNRLYWYRQTLGQGPEFLTYFQNEAQLEKSRLLSDRFSAERPKGSFSTLEIQRTEQGDSAMYLCASSLGQGGRETQYFGPGTRLLVL.

This sequence joins TRBV5-1 and TRBJ2-1, with a possible D match to TRBD1 (5 bases). Trimming cost V 0 bases and J 9 bases, with 13 bases left between them. The CDR3 spans 14 residues. Germline CDR1 is SGHRS and CDR2 is YFSETQ. CDR3 sequence (DNA): TGCGCCAGCAGCTTGGGAGACCAGGGAAGTGAGCAGTTCTTC. Amino acid sequence: CASSLGDQGSEQFF.

J is TRBJ2-3 and V is TRBV6-5; D is possibly TRBD1 (5 bases). The CDR3 extends over 15 amino acids. Trimming left V 5 bases short and J 0 bases short, with 12 bases between. The germline CDR1 and CDR2 sequences are MNHEY and SVGAGI. In DNA, the CDR3 is TGTGCCAGCAGTCAATACAGGATTAGCACAGATACGCAGTATTTT. Translating it yields CASSQYRISTDTQYF.

The J gene is TRBJ2-5, the V gene TRBV7-3; no firm D call. Germline V gene data show CDR1 as SGHTA and CDR2 as FQGTGA. This CDR3 region has 14 residues. Trimming took off 2 bases at V and 5 bases at J, with 12 bases between the two ends. The CDR3 nucleotides read TGTGCCAGCAGCTTATCGTCTAGTAGGGAGACCCAGTACTTC. Translated: CASSLSSSRETQYF. Full variable domain (outside the CDR3, taken from reference TRBV7-3 and TRBJ2-5): GAGVSQTPSNKVTEKGKYVELRCDPISGHTALYWYRQSLGQGPEFLIYFQGTGAADDSGLPNDRFFAVRPEGSVSTLKIQRTERGDSAVYLCASSLSSSRETQYFGPGTRLLVL.

Here the CDR3 DNA reads TGCAGTGGAACACTCAGGGAGGGCACTGAAGCTTTCTTT. This codes for CSGTLREGTEAFF. The genes are TRBV29-1 and TRBJ1-1; a possible D gene is TRBD1 (5 bases). Germline V gene lookup returns CDR1 SQVTM and CDR2 ANQGSEA. The CDR3 covers 13 residues. Together with reference TRBV29-1 and TRBJ1-1, the CDR3 gives the full variable domain: SAVISQKPSRDICQRGTSLTIQCQVDSQVTMMFWYRQQPGQSLTLIATANQGSEATYESGFVIDKFPISRPNLTFSTLTVSNMSPEDSSIYLCSGTLREGTEAFFGQGTRLTVV.

CDR3 coding DNA: TGTGCCAGCAGTTACAGTAGGACAGGCGGCGATACGCAGTATTTT. Translating it yields CASSYSRTGGDTQYF. The V and J genes are TRBV6-5 and TRBJ2-3, with 7 positions matching TRBD1. Germline V gene sequence: CDR1 MNHEY, CDR2 SVGAGI. This CDR3 is 15 amino acids long. The junction had 8 bases not matched to a gene; V was cut back by 2 bases and J by 6 bases.

The chain joins TRBV18 to TRBJ1-2, with 9 bases fitting TRBD1. The CDR3 has 15 residues. Germline values: CDR1 KGHSH, CDR2 LQKENI. V shed 3 bases, J shed 3 bases, and the junction held 5 bases outside the gene matches. DNA of the CDR3: TGTGCCAGCTCACCGGGACAGGGTCGGGACTATGGCTACACCTTC. Translation: CASSPGQGRDYGYTF.

The chain links TRBV28 to TRBJ2-3, with 11 positions matching TRBD1. J lost 5 bases, V lost 8 bases, and 9 bases had no gene match. The CDR3 is 15 amino acids. CDR1 and CDR2 from the germline V gene are MDHEN and SYDVKM. The chain's CDR3 is CASLLRTGGVDTQYF. In DNA form, the CDR3 reads TGTGCCAGCCTCCTTCGGACAGGGGGCGTAGATACGCAGTATTTT.

The table lists this clone with a count of one. The chain carries TRBV2 and TRBJ1-1, with a possible D match to TRBD1 (5 bases). This CDR3 region has 10 residues. The germline V gene has CDR1 SNHLY and CDR2 FYNNEI. The ends were cut back, 10 bases at V and 5 bases at J, with 8 bases in the middle. The chain's CDR3 is CATGGTEAFF. Written as DNA, the CDR3 is TGTGCCACGGGGGGGACTGAAGCTTTCTTT.

The chain uses TRBV10-3 and TRBJ1-5, with D uncertain. The CDR3 consists of 14 residues. Germline CDR1 and CDR2: ENHRY and SYGVKD. Trimming removed 3 bases from V and 3 bases from J, with 9 bases in between. The CDR3: CAISDAVLNQPQHF. The CDR3 nucleotides read TGTGCCATCAGTGATGCGGTTCTCAATCAGCCCCAGCATTTT.